The source of this T cell receptor (beta chain) is a study of identical twins. In this sample, this clonotype turned up a few times. The antigen is unknown. Regarding the study as a whole: With abundant cord blood beta clonotypes, insertions were fewer; memory repertoires showed no such pattern.

TCRdb reprocessed the 5' RACE reads via MiXCR and lists one record per CDR3 protein. The sample lists about 900,000 distinct CDR3 sequences; 9% to 15% were seen once. The CDR3 runs to 15 residues. V shed 0 bases and J shed 5 bases, with 13 bases lying between them. Looked up from germline, CDR1 is SGHVS and CDR2 is FQNEAQ. The same specimen was also included in a second study, on yellow fever vaccine responses in identical twins.

This sequence originates from a woman between 18 and 29 years old in good health. The source material was PBMCs. This chain connects TRBV7-8 to TRBJ1-1; weak D call: TRBD1 (5 bases). The CDR3 protein is CASSLALRQMTEAFF. In DNA form, the CDR3 reads TGTGCCAGCAGCTTAGCGCTAAGACAGATGACTGAAGCTTTCTTT.